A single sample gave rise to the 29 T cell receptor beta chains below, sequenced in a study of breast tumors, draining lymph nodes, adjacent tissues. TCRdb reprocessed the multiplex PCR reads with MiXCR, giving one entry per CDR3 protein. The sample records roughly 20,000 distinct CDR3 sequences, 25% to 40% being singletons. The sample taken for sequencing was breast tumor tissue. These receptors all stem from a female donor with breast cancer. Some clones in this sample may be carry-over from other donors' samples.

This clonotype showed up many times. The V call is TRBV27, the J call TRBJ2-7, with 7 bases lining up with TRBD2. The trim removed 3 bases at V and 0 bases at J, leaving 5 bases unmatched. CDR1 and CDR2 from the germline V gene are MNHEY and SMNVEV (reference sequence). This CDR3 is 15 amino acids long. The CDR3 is CASSFGLAASYEQYF. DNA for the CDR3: TGTGCCAGCAGTTTTGGGCTAGCGGCCTCCTACGAGCAGTACTTC.

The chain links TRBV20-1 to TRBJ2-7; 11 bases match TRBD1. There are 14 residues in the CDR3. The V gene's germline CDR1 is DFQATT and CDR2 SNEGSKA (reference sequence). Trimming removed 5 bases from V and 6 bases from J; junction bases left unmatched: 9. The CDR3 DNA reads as TGCAGTGCTGGAAGTCCCGGGACAGGGGGCGAGCAGTACTTC. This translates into CSAGSPGTGGEQYF.

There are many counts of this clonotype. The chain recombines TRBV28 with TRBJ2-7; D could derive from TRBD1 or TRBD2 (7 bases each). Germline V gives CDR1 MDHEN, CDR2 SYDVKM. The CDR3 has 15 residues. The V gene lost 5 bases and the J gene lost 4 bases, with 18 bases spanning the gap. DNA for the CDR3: TGTGCCAGCAGTCCCAGGGGGGGGGCGATTTACGAGCAGTACTTC. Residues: CASSPRGGAIYEQYF.

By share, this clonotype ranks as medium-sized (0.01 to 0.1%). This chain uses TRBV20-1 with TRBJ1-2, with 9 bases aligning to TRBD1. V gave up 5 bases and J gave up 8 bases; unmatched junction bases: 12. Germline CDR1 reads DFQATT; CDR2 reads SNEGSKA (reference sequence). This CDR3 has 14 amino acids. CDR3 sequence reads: CSARPPGTGLGYTF. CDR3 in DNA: TGCAGTGCTCGGCCCCCCGGGACAGGGCTCGGCTACACCTTC.

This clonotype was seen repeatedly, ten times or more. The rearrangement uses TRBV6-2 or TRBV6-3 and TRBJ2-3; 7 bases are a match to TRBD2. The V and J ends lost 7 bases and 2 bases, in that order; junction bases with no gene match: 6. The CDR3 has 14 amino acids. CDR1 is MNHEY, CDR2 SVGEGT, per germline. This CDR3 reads CASTSGRHTDTQYF. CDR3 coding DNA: TGTGCCAGCACCTCCGGGAGGCACACAGATACGCAGTATTTT.

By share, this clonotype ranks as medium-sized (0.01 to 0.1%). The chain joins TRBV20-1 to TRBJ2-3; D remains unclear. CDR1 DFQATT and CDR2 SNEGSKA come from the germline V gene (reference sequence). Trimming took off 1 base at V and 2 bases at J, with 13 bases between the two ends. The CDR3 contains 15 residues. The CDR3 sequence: CSARGPVWPTDTQYF. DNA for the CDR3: TGCAGTGCTAGAGGACCCGTTTGGCCCACAGATACGCAGTATTTT.

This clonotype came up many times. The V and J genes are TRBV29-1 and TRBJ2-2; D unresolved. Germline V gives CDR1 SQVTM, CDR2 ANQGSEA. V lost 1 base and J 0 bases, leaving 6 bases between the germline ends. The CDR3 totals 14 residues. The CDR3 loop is CSVEGGSNTGELFF. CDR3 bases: TGCAGCGTTGAAGGCGGCTCGAACACCGGGGAGCTGTTTTTT.

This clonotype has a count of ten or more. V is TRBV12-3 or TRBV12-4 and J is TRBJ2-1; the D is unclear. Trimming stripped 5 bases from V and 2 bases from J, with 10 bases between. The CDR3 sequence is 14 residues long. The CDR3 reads CASSLLGTYNEQFF. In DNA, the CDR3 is TGTGCCAGCAGTCTCCTGGGGACCTACAATGAGCAGTTCTTC.

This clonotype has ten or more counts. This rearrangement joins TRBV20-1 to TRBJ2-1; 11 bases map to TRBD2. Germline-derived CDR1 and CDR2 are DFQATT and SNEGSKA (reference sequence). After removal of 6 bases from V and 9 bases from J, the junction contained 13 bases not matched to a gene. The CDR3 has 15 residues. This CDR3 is CSAIEIAGGPGEQFF. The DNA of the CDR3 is TGCAGTGCGATAGAAATAGCGGGAGGGCCTGGTGAGCAGTTCTTC.

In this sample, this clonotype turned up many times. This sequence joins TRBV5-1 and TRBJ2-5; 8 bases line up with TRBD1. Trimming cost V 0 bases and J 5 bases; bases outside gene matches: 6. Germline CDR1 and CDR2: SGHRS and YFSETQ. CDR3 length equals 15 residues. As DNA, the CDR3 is TGCGCCAGCAGCTTGGGCAGGGGGCGGGTGGAGACCCAGTACTTC. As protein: CASSLGRGRVETQYF.

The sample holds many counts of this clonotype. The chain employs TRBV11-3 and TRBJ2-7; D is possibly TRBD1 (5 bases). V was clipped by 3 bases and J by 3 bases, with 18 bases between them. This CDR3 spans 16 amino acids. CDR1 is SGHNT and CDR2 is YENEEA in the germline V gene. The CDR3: CASSFLQGHPGYEQYF. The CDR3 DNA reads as TGTGCCAGCAGCTTCCTCCAGGGCCACCCCGGCTACGAGCAGTACTTC.

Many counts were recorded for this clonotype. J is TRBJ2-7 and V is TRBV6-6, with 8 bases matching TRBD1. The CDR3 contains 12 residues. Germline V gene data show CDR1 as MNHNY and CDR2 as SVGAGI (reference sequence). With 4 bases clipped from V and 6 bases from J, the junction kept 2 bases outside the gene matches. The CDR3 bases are TGTGCCAGCAGTTGGACAGGGCCCGAGCAGTACTTC. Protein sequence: CASSWTGPEQYF.

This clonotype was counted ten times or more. CDR3 nucleotides: TGTGCCAGCAGTGATTATCGGGACAGGGCCAACGAGCAGTACTTC. Its protein product is CASSDYRDRANEQYF. The rearrangement joins TRBV6-1 to TRBJ2-7, with 9 bases aligning to TRBD1. Germline trimming cut 3 bases from V and 5 bases from J; bases unmatched to any gene: 8. CDR3 length: 15 amino acids. Germline loops: CDR1 MNHNS, CDR2 SASEGT.

CDR3 DNA sequence: TGCGCCAGCAGCTTGGGTTTCGGGGACGAGCAGTACTTC. Translated, it gives CASSLGFGDEQYF. The genes are TRBV5-1 and TRBJ2-7, with a possible D match to TRBD2 (5 bases). The CDR3 contains 13 residues. V was shortened by 0 bases and J by 5 bases, with 9 bases between the two germline ends. Germline CDR1 SGHRS, CDR2 YFSETQ.

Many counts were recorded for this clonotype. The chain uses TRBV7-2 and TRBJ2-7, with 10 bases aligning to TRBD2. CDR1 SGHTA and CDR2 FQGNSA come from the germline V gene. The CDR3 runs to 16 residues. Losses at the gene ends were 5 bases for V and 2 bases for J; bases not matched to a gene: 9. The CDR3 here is CASSVSSGRTPYEQYF. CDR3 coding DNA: TGTGCCAGCAGCGTTAGTAGCGGGAGGACTCCCTACGAGCAGTACTTC.

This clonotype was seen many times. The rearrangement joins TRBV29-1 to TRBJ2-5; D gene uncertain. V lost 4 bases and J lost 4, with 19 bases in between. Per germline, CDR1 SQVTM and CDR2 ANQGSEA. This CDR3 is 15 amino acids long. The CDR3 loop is CSVGERLVRGETQYF. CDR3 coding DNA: TGCAGCGTTGGAGAGAGGCTAGTGAGAGGAGAGACCCAGTACTTC.

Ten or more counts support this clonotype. The CDR3 DNA reads TGTGCCAGCGGGGGCCCCGGGGTTCAGCCCCAGCATTTT. Its translation: CASGGPGVQPQHF. The V call is TRBV12-3 or TRBV12-4, the J call TRBJ1-5; D may be TRBD1 (6 bases). V lost 8 bases to trimming and J lost 6 bases, with 14 bases between them. This CDR3 comprises 13 residues.

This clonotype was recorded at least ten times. CDR3 in amino acids: CASSYGVADSYEQYF. As DNA, the CDR3 is TGTGCCAGCAGTTACGGGGTCGCAGACTCCTACGAGCAGTACTTC. This chain uses TRBV6-2 or TRBV6-3 with TRBJ2-7; no reliable D call. CDR1 and CDR2 from the germline V gene are MNHEY and SVGEGT. The CDR3 length is 15 residues. The V and J ends lost 2 bases and 0 bases respectively, with 11 bases between them.

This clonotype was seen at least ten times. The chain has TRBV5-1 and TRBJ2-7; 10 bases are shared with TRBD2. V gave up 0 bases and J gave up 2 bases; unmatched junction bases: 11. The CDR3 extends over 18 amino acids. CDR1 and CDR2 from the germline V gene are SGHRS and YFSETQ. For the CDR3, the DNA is TGCGCCAGCAGCTTGGATCTAGCGGGAGTCCTCGGGCCCTACGAGCAGTACTTC. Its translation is CASSLDLAGVLGPYEQYF. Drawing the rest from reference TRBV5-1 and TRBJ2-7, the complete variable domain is KAGVTQTPRYLIKTRGQQVTLSCSPISGHRSVSWYQQTPGQGLQFLFEYFSETQRNKGNFPGRFSGRQFSNSRSEMNVSTLELGDSALYLCASSLDLAGVLGPYEQYFGPGTRLTVT.

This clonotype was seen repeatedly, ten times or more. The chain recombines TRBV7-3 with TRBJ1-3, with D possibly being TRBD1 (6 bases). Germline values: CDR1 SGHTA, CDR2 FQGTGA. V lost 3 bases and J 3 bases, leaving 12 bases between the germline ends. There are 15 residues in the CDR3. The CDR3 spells CASSLSGGFGNTIYF. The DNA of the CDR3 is TGTGCCAGCAGCTTGAGCGGGGGCTTTGGAAACACCATATATTTT. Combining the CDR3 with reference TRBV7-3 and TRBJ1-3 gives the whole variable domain GAGVSQTPSNKVTEKGKYVELRCDPISGHTALYWYRQSLGQGPEFLIYFQGTGAADDSGLPNDRFFAVRPEGSVSTLKIQRTERGDSAVYLCASSLSGGFGNTIYFGEGSWLTVV.

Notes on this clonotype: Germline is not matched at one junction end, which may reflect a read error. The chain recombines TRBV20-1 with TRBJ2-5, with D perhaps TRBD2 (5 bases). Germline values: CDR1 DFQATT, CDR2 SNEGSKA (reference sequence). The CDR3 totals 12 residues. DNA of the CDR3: TGCGGTGCTAGGTTGGAGGAAGAGACCCAGTACTTC. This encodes CGARLEEETQYF.

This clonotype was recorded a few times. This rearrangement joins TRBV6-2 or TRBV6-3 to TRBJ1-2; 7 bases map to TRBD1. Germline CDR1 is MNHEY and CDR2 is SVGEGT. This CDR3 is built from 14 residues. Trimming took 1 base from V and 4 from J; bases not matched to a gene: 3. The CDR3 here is CASSYYRGGYGYTF. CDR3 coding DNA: TGTGCCAGCAGTTACTACAGGGGAGGCTATGGCTACACCTTC.

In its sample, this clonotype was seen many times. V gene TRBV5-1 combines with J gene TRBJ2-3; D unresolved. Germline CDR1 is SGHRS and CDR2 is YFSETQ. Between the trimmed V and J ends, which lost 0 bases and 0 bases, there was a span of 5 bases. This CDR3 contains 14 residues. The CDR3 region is CASSLDGSTDTQYF. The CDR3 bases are TGCGCCAGCAGCTTGGATGGTAGCACAGATACGCAGTATTTT.

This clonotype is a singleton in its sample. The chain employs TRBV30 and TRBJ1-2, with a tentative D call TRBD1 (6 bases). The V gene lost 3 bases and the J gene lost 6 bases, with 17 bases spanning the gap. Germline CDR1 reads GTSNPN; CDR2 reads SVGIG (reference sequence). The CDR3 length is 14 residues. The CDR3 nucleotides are TGTGCCTGGAGGGTACCAGGGGTGTACCATGGCTACACCTTC. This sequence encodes CAWRVPGVYHGYTF.

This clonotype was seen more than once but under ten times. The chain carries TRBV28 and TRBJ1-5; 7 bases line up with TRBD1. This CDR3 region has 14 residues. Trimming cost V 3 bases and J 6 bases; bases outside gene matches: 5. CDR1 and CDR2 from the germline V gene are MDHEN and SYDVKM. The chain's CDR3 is CASSLVRGSQPQHF. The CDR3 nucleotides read TGTGCCAGCAGTTTGGTCAGGGGGTCTCAGCCCCAGCATTTT.

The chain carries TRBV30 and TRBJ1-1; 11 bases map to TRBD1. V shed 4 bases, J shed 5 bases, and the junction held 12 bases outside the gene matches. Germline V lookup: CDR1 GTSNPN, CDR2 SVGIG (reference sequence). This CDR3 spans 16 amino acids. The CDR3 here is CAWKARGTGGWTEAFF. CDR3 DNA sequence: TGTGCCTGGAAGGCCCGCGGGACAGGGGGATGGACTGAAGCTTTCTTT.

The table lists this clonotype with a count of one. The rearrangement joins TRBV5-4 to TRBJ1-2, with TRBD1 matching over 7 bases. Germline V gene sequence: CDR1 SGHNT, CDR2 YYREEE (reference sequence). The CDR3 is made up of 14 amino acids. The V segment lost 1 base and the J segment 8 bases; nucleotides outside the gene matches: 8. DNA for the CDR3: TGTGCCAGCAGCTTGTGTGGGGAAGGGGGCGGCTACACCTTC. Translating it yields CASSLCGEGGGYTF.

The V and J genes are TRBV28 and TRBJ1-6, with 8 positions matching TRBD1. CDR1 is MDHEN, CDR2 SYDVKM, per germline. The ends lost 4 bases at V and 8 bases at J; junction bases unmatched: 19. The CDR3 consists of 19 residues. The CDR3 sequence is CASSSITFGTGSPHSPLHF. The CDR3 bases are TGTGCCAGCAGTTCAATCACGTTCGGGACAGGCTCCCCCCATTCACCCCTCCACTTT.

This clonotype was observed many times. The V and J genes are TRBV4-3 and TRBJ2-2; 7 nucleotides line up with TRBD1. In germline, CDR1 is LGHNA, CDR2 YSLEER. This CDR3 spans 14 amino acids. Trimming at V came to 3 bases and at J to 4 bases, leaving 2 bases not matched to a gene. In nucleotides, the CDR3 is TGCGCCAGCAGCCACAACAGGGGCACCGGGGAGCTGTTTTTT. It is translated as CASSHNRGTGELFF.